These 6 T cell receptor beta chains originate from one sample sequenced in a study of cytomegalovirus exposure and HLA in healthy donors. PCR employed 60 Vbeta and 13 Jbeta primers. Only in-frame clones appear in the TCRdb table, and some are missing; sequencing was by immunoSEQ multiplex PCR. The sample records 55,000 to 80,000 clones, roughly 77% being singletons. The specimen was PBMCs. These receptors all stem from a woman aged 40 to 49 in good health and CMV-seropositive.

V and J are TRBV6-6 and TRBJ2-7; 9 bases agree with TRBD1. J gave up 2 bases and V 8 bases, and 7 bases lay outside the gene matches. This CDR3 contains 14 residues. Germline V gene data show CDR1 as MNHNY and CDR2 as SVGAGI (reference sequence). CDR3 DNA: TGTGCCAGCCTCCGGGACAGGGAGACCTACGAGCAGTACTTC. This translates into CASLRDRETYEQYF.

V usage is TRBV19 and J usage is TRBJ2-7, with D perhaps matching TRBD2 (6 bases). Germline V gives CDR1 LNHDA, CDR2 SQIVND (reference sequence). The CDR3 runs 14 residues. Trimming cost V 5 bases and J 3 bases, with 14 bases left between them. CDR3 residues: CASSLSGRDYEQYF. DNA for the CDR3: TGTGCCAGTAGTCTATCAGGGCGGGACTACGAGCAGTACTTC.

This sequence joins TRBV4-3 and TRBJ2-1; a possible D gene is TRBD1 (6 bases). Germline CDR1 is LGHNA and CDR2 is YSLEER. Trimming stripped 1 base from V and 5 bases from J, with 18 bases between. The CDR3 has 17 residues. Here the CDR3 reads CASSQAITGIGDNEQFF. CDR3 coding DNA: TGCGCCAGCAGCCAAGCTATAACAGGGATCGGAGACAATGAGCAGTTCTTC.

The V and J genes are TRBV5-7 and TRBJ2-7, with D possibly being TRBD2 (5 bases). TRBV5-7 is identified as an open reading frame with a role that is uncertain. V gave up 0 bases and J gave up 6 bases, with 16 bases separating them. This CDR3 is 15 amino acids long. The CDR3 nucleotides read TGTGCCAGCAGCTTGGTCGAGGGATTGACGTTCGAGCAGTACTTC. Amino acids: CASSLVEGLTFEQYF.

This chain connects TRBV13 to TRBJ1-2; TRBD1 matches at 7 bases. After removal of 7 bases from V and 2 bases from J, the junction contained 13 bases not matched to a gene. Per the germline V gene, CDR1 is PRHDT and CDR2 is FYEKMQ (reference sequence). This CDR3 is 16 amino acids long. In DNA form, the CDR3 reads TGTGCCAGCATTCACCCCCGGGACAGTCGGAACTATGGCTACACCTTC. Protein product: CASIHPRDSRNYGYTF.

The chain employs TRBV27 and TRBJ2-1, with 13 bases aligning to TRBD2. This CDR3 contains 15 residues. Germline V gives CDR1 MNHEY, CDR2 SMNVEV (reference sequence). With 4 bases clipped from V and 9 bases from J, the junction kept 6 bases outside the gene matches. As DNA, the CDR3 is TGTGCCAGCAGTTCCGGGACTAGCGGGGTCCTTGAGCAGTTCTTC. As protein: CASSSGTSGVLEQFF.